These T cell receptor beta chains were read from a single sample in a study of blood T cell repertoires in COVID-19. Clones were sequenced by immunoSEQ multiplex PCR, and TCRdb holds only the in-frame ones, with some missing. Of 180,000 or so clones listed, more than 75% are singletons. Source material: peripheral blood. These receptor sequences come from a woman aged 45-60 years with active or convalescent COVID-19. CDR3s include the opening cysteine and the closing phenylalanine or tryptophan. A D gene is named only where the DNA matches it firmly. Rows may omit the clone size; those that give it use once, few, many or a size class.

v_gene	d_gene	abundance	j_gene	CDR3aa	CDR3nt
TRBV7-2	TRBD2	-	TRBJ2-1	CASSPAASGGQNEQFF	TGTGCCAGCAGCCCTGCGGCTAGCGGGGGCCAAAATGAGCAGTTCTTC
TRBV13	-	-	TRBJ1-1	CASSLEGGTEAFF	TGTGCCAGCAGCTTAGAAGGGGGTACTGAAGCTTTCTTT
TRBV18	TRBD1	-	TRBJ2-7	CASSAEGQGYEQYF	TGTGCCAGCTCCGCTGAGGGACAGGGATACGAGCAGTACTTC
TRBV12-3/TRBV12-4	TRBD2	-	TRBJ2-7	CASRPPGGQQYF	TGTGCCAGCAGACCCCCGGGGGGGCAGCAGTACTTC
TRBV6-6	-	-	TRBJ2-3	CASRRSLQGYLTDTQYF	TGTGCCAGCAGGCGAAGCCTTCAGGGATACCTCACAGATACGCAGTATTTT
TRBV6-2/TRBV6-3	-	-	TRBJ1-1	CASSHLGQEAFF	TGTGCCAGCAGCCACCTCGGACAGGAAGCTTTCTTT
TRBV7-9	-	-	TRBJ2-3	CASARGQSHSTDTQYF	TGTGCCAGCGCGCGGGGACAGAGCCATAGCACAGATACGCAGTATTTT
TRBV7-3	-	-	TRBJ2-3	CASSLGAGLTDTQYF	TGTGCCAGCAGCTTAGGGGCGGGACTCACAGATACGCAGTATTTT
TRBV7-6	-	-	TRBJ2-7	CASSLRGGGDEQYF	TGTGCCAGCAGCTTAAGGGGAGGGGGGGACGAGCAGTACTTC
TRBV7-8	TRBD1	-	TRBJ1-1	CASSPPLTGDTEAFF	TGTGCCAGCAGCCCCCCGCTAACAGGGGACACTGAAGCTTTCTTT
TRBV7-8	-	-	TRBJ1-1	CASSLARPPPGPRSNTEAFF	TGTGCCAGCAGCTTAGCCCGGCCCCCACCAGGGCCCCGGTCGAACACTGAAGCTTTCTTT
TRBV19	TRBD1	-	TRBJ1-5	CASSIPHRGGNQPQHF	TGTGCCAGTAGTATCCCCCACAGGGGTGGGAATCAGCCCCAGCATTTT
TRBV7-2	TRBD1	-	TRBJ2-2	CASSLFSYRGLTGELFF	TGTGCCAGCAGCTTGTTTAGCTACAGGGGGTTAACCGGGGAGCTGTTTTTT
TRBV6-1	-	-	TRBJ1-4	CASSDPTSGGKEIF	TGTGCCAGCAGTGACCCAACCAGCGGGGGGAAAGAGATTTTT
TRBV5-1	TRBD1	few	TRBJ1-2	CASSLEGQGPTNYGYTF	TGCGCCAGCAGCTTAGAGGGACAGGGGCCAACTAACTATGGCTACACCTTC
TRBV4-3	TRBD1	-	TRBJ1-6	CASSQDRGFGSPLHF	TGCGCCAGCAGCCAAGACAGGGGGTTCGGTTCACCCCTCCACTTT
TRBV5-4	-	-	TRBJ1-1	CASSLDREGSEAFF	TGTGCCAGCAGCTTGGACAGGGAAGGATCAGAAGCTTTCTTT
TRBV7-2	TRBD2	-	TRBJ2-7	CASSLAWGREGRGEQYF	TGTGCCAGCAGCTTAGCGTGGGGGCGGGAGGGCCGAGGGGAGCAGTACTTC
TRBV28	TRBD1	-	TRBJ1-6	CASSPPGGARNSPLHF	TGTGCCAGCAGTCCTCCAGGGGGCGCGCGTAATTCACCCCTCCACTTT
TRBV24-1	-	-	TRBJ1-2	CATSGDWDGYTF	TGTGCCACCAGTGGAGACTGGGATGGCTACACCTTC
TRBV6-6	-	-	TRBJ2-1	CASSYQGGRDNEQFF	TGTGCCAGCAGTTACCAGGGGGGAAGGGACAATGAGCAGTTCTTC
TRBV4-2	-	-	TRBJ1-4	CASSLSAGADEKLFF	TGTGCCAGCAGCCTCTCGGCAGGCGCCGATGAAAAACTGTTTTTT
TRBV30	TRBD1	-	TRBJ1-2	CAWSVHRQGYGYTF	TGTGCCTGGAGTGTCCACCGACAGGGCTATGGCTACACCTTC
TRBV28	TRBD2	once	TRBJ2-1	CASSQSPGLASYNEQFF	TGTGCCAGCAGTCAGAGTCCGGGACTAGCATCCTACAATGAGCAGTTCTTC
TRBV6-6	-	-	TRBJ2-6	CASSFQSGANVLTF	TGTGCCAGCAGTTTCCAATCTGGGGCCAACGTCCTGACTTTC
TRBV7-8	TRBD2	-	TRBJ2-3	CASSLALGAGGADTQYF	TGTGCCAGCAGCTTAGCGCTGGGAGCGGGGGGGGCAGATACGCAGTATTTT
TRBV3-1/TRBV3-2	TRBD1	-	TRBJ2-7	CASSPRTGYEQYF	TGTGCCAGCAGCCCACGGACAGGGTACGAGCAGTACTTC
TRBV11-1	-	-	TRBJ2-7	CASSRMRSSYEQYF	TGTGCCAGCAGCCGGATGAGGAGCTCCTACGAGCAGTACTTC
TRBV5-5	-	-	TRBJ2-5	CASTPDRTQETQYF	TGTGCCAGCACCCCCGACAGGACCCAAGAGACCCAGTACTTC
TRBV18	-	-	TRBJ1-1	CASSRDTLNTEAFF	TGTGCCAGCTCACGGGACACATTGAACACTGAAGCTTTCTTT
TRBV7-3	TRBD2	-	TRBJ2-1	CASSLTGTSEYNEQFF	TGTGCCAGCAGCTTAACAGGGACTAGCGAGTACAATGAGCAGTTCTTC
TRBV29-1	TRBD1	-	TRBJ1-2	CSVGGQTSGYGYTF	TGCAGCGTTGGGGGACAGACCAGCGGCTATGGCTACACCTTC
TRBV7-2	TRBD2	-	TRBJ2-5	CASSPGRGQETQYF	TGTGCCAGCAGCCCAGGGAGGGGACAAGAGACCCAGTACTTC
TRBV24-1	-	few	TRBJ2-7	CAISTLTSYEQYF	TGTGCCATTAGCACCCTGACCTCCTACGAGCAGTACTTC
TRBV7-8	TRBD2	-	TRBJ2-3	CASSLRTSGSRDTQYF	TGTGCCAGCAGCCTACGGACTAGCGGGAGTCGAGATACGCAGTATTTT
TRBV4-2	TRBD2	once	TRBJ2-3	CASSQGGGGADTQYF	TGTGCCAGCAGCCAAGGGGGCGGGGGGGCCGATACGCAGTATTTT
TRBV5-1	TRBD1	-	TRBJ2-3	CASSLADRERDTQYF	TGCGCCAGCAGCTTGGCCGACAGGGAAAGAGATACGCAGTATTTT
TRBV6-5	-	-	TRBJ2-1	CASRPLGTRGQFF	TGTGCCAGCAGGCCTCTGGGTACCCGCGGGCAGTTCTTC
TRBV18	-	many	TRBJ1-4	CASSPTGSSNEKLFF	TGTGCCAGCTCACCAACAGGATCTAGTAATGAAAAACTGTTTTTT
TRBV6-6	TRBD1	-	TRBJ2-5	CASSQGQGGETQYF	TGTGCCAGCAGTCAGGGACAGGGCGGGGAGACCCAGTACTTC
TRBV6-2/TRBV6-3	TRBD2	-	TRBJ2-7	CASSSRTSGGANEQYF	TGTGCCAGCAGTTCCCGGACTAGCGGGGGGGCCAACGAGCAGTACTTC
TRBV27	-	-	TRBJ1-2	CASSLQGNYYGYTF	TGTGCCAGCAGTTTACAGGGAAACTACTATGGCTACACCTTC
TRBV6-4	-	few	TRBJ1-6	CASSADMEGNSPLHF	TGTGCCAGCAGTGCCGACATGGAGGGGAATTCACCCCTCCACTTT
TRBV7-8	TRBD1	-	TRBJ1-3	CASSPRDRGFSGNTIYF	TGTGCCAGCAGCCCACGGGACAGGGGCTTCTCTGGAAACACCATATATTTT
TRBV6-2/TRBV6-3	TRBD1	-	TRBJ1-1	CASSYPDRGGNTEAFF	TGTGCCAGCAGTTACCCGGACAGGGGCGGAAACACTGAAGCTTTCTTT
TRBV18	-	-	TRBJ2-7	CASSPQRKYSYEQYF	TGTGCCAGCTCACCTCAGCGGAAGTACTCCTACGAGCAGTACTTC
TRBV6-6	-	-	TRBJ1-1	CASSRYQGNTEAFF	TGTGCCAGCAGCAGGTATCAGGGGAACACTGAAGCTTTCTTT